The present entry profiles one TCR beta chain with its context. The data were taken from a study of blood T cell repertoires in COVID-19. Overall study: There were acute and convalescent COVID-19 samples, and they came from the United States, Italy and Spain.

Authors' data handling: Nucleated cell counts were estimated from reference gene primer amplification. Sequencing was performed with immunoSEQ multiplex PCR; in TCRdb, only in-frame clones are kept and a portion is missing. The D gene and trimming were derived from the DNA, and the V and J assignments and clone size from that table. The data hold 45,000 to 65,000 clones, with 89% observed a single time. The sequencing input was peripheral blood. This TCR came from a man older than 75 with active or convalescent COVID-19.

In DNA, the CDR3 is TGCGCCAGCAGCTTGCAGGGTACAAACATTCAGTACTTC. Translated: CASSLQGTNIQYF. V usage is TRBV5-1 and J usage is TRBJ2-4; possible D gene TRBD1, 5 bases. Trimming shortened V by 1 base and J by 6 bases, and 8 bases separated the two germline ends. The germline CDR1 and CDR2 sequences are SGHRS and YFSETQ. The CDR3 spans 13 residues.